Listed below are T cell receptor beta chains from one sample, sequenced in a study of blood T cell repertoires in COVID-19. The method was immunoSEQ multiplex PCR; TCRdb's version includes in-frame clones alone and lacks a portion of them. The sample holds about 240,000 clones, around 87% seen once. The sequenced sample consisted of peripheral blood. These receptors all come from a woman aged 25-40 years who had recovered from COVID-19. CDR3s include the opening cysteine and the closing phenylalanine or tryptophan. The D gene is left open where the match is weak. Part of the rows lack a size; the others show once, few, many or a class for expanded clones.

V: TRBV19
J: TRBJ1-2
size: NA
D: TRBD1
CDR3: CASSGDRAQYGYTF
DNA: TGTGCCAGTAGTGGGGACAGGGCCCAGTATGGCTACACCTTC

V: TRBV4-2
J: TRBJ1-5
size: NA
D: NA
CDR3: CASSQGLWTEYSNQPQHF
DNA: TGTGCCAGCAGCCAAGGTCTTTGGACAGAGTATAGCAATCAGCCCCAGCATTTT

V: TRBV11-1
J: TRBJ2-1
size: NA
D: NA
CDR3: CASGRLGEAYNEQFF
DNA: TGTGCCAGCGGCCGCCTCGGGGAGGCCTACAATGAGCAGTTCTTC

V: TRBV19
J: TRBJ2-7
size: NA
D: TRBD2
CDR3: CASGLAASYEQYF
DNA: TGTGCCAGTGGACTAGCGGCTTCCTACGAGCAGTACTTC

V: TRBV10-3
J: TRBJ2-7
size: NA
D: NA
CDR3: CAISESGGQSSYEQYF
DNA: TGTGCCATCAGTGAGTCCGGGGGACAGAGCTCCTACGAGCAGTACTTC

V: TRBV7-9
J: TRBJ2-3
size: NA
D: TRBD1
CDR3: CASSPKDRGGGDTQYF
DNA: TGTGCCAGCAGCCCGAAGGACAGGGGAGGTGGAGATACGCAGTATTTT

V: TRBV5-1
J: TRBJ2-5
size: NA
D: NA
CDR3: CASSLGLELWRGRETQYF
DNA: TGCGCCAGCAGCTTGGGACTGGAGCTCTGGAGGGGGCGAGAGACCCAGTACTTC

V: TRBV19
J: TRBJ2-7
size: NA
D: NA
CDR3: CASSILASGKEQYF
DNA: TGTGCCAGTAGTATATTAGCTTCGGGGAAAGAGCAGTACTTC

V: TRBV21-1
J: TRBJ2-4
size: NA
D: NA
CDR3: CATRMDRELWLAKNIQYF
DNA: TGTGCCACGCGGATGGACAGGGAGCTTTGGCTAGCCAAAAACATTCAGTACTTC

V: TRBV4-3
J: TRBJ2-2
size: NA
D: NA
CDR3: CASSPVGAVDTGELFF
DNA: TGCGCCAGCAGCCCCGTGGGAGCTGTGGACACCGGGGAGCTGTTTTTT

V: TRBV9
J: TRBJ2-2
size: NA
D: NA
CDR3: CASSVMAGTTGELFF
DNA: TGTGCCAGCAGCGTAATGGCGGGGACCACCGGGGAGCTGTTTTTT

V: TRBV5-1
J: TRBJ1-2
size: NA
D: NA
CDR3: CASSNGTIYGYTF
DNA: TGCGCCAGCAGCAATGGGACAATCTATGGCTACACCTTC

V: TRBV27
J: TRBJ2-7
size: NA
D: NA
CDR3: CASSFGQSYEQYF
DNA: TGTGCCAGCAGTTTCGGACAGAGCTACGAGCAGTACTTC

V: TRBV12-1
J: TRBJ1-4
size: NA
D: NA
CDR3: CASSPKSGTAHPQNEKLFF
DNA: TGTGCCAGCAGCCCAAAGTCCGGGACAGCACATCCACAGAATGAAAAACTGTTTTTT

V: TRBV2
J: TRBJ2-4
size: once
D: NA
CDR3: CASSVNIGLNIQYF
DNA: TGTGCCAGCAGTGTTAATATCGGTTTGAACATTCAGTACTTC

V: TRBV19
J: TRBJ1-2
size: NA
D: TRBD1
CDR3: CASRQPGQRNYGYTF
DNA: TGTGCCAGTAGGCAACCGGGACAGAGGAACTATGGCTACACCTTC

V: TRBV9
J: TRBJ1-5
size: NA
D: NA
CDR3: CASSPSGDSNQPQHF
DNA: TGTGCCAGCAGCCCATCAGGGGATAGCAATCAGCCCCAGCATTTT

V: TRBV6-5
J: TRBJ2-7
size: NA
D: NA
CDR3: CASSKDAGNYEQYF
DNA: TGTGCCAGCAGCAAAGATGCGGGAAACTACGAGCAGTACTTC

V: TRBV4-1
J: TRBJ2-3
size: NA
D: TRBD1
CDR3: CASSVQTGITDTQYF
DNA: TGCGCCAGCAGCGTACAGACAGGGATCACAGATACGCAGTATTTT

V: TRBV5-1
J: TRBJ1-6
size: NA
D: TRBD1
CDR3: CASKLGQGKNVYNSPLHF
DNA: TGCGCCAGCAAGCTGGGACAGGGGAAAAATGTTTATAATTCACCCCTCCACTTT

V: TRBV5-1
J: TRBJ1-5
size: NA
D: NA
CDR3: CASSPQGGDNQPQHF
DNA: TGCGCCAGCAGCCCCCAAGGGGGGGACAATCAGCCCCAGCATTTT

V: TRBV3-1/TRBV3-2
J: TRBJ2-2
size: once
D: NA
CDR3: CASSHSGQISGELFF
DNA: TGTGCCAGCAGCCATTCTGGACAAATCTCCGGGGAGCTGTTTTTT